The 13 T cell receptor beta chains in this list originate from one sample, sequenced in a study of regulatory T cells in long-lasting Graves disease. CDR3 regions were amplified by Arm-PCR using iRepertoire HTBI primers to build TCR beta libraries. TCRdb fed the multiplex PCR reads into MiXCR, producing one record per CDR3 protein. In the table there are some 490,000 distinct CDR3 sequences, 12% of which are singletons. The time point is: newly diagnosed GD, antithyroid drugs for less than 3 months. PBMCs provided the RNA from which the TCR library was made. The same sample was also studied in work on T cells in Graves' hyperthyroidism and ophthalmopathy.

Material: peripheral blood mononuclear cells (PBMCs), obtained at new diagnosis, from a patient treated with antithyroid drugs. The receptors were sampled from a woman in her 30s with Graves disease.

Here the CDR3 reads CASSQEWGESTDTQYF. CDR3 sequence (DNA): TGCGCCAGCAGCCAAGAGTGGGGGGAAAGCACAGATACGCAGTATTTT. This chain links TRBV4-1 with TRBJ2-3, with D tentatively TRBD2 (6 bases). CDR1 is MGHRA and CDR2 is YSYEKL in the germline V gene. Trimming removed 0 bases from V and 0 bases from J, with 10 bases in between. The CDR3 extends over 16 amino acids.

This clonotype has a count of ten or more. The gene calls are TRBV6-1 and TRBJ2-1, with 11 bases matching TRBD2. Germline V gene data show CDR1 as MNHNS and CDR2 as SASEGT. The CDR3 has 16 residues. J lost 5 bases, V lost 7 bases, and 10 bases had no gene match. The CDR3 DNA follows: TGTGCCAGCATCAGGAGGGTGGGACTAGCGGACAATGAGCAGTTCTTC. Its protein is CASIRRVGLADNEQFF.

The chain uses TRBV6-2 or TRBV6-3 and TRBJ1-5, with 7 bases that match TRBD1. Germline CDR1 and CDR2: MNHEY and SVGEGT. The ends lost 5 bases at V and 2 bases at J; junction bases unmatched: 9. The CDR3 has 16 amino acids. In nucleotides, the CDR3 is TGTGCCAGCAGTCCTTGGGGTACAGGGGGCAATCAGCCCCAGCATTTT. This encodes CASSPWGTGGNQPQHF.

This clonotype has a count of ten or more. The chain has TRBV20-1 and TRBJ2-5; 7 positions match TRBD1. The J segment lost 5 bases and the V segment lost 0 bases, leaving 6 bases of the junction unmatched. The CDR3 covers 14 residues. Germline V gene lookup returns CDR1 DFQATT and CDR2 SNEGSKA (reference sequence). The CDR3 reads CSARDRVRGETQYF. The CDR3 DNA reads as TGCAGTGCTAGAGATCGGGTCAGGGGGGAGACCCAGTACTTC.

This clonotype was recorded a few times. V and J are TRBV28 and TRBJ1-4, with D perhaps matching TRBD1 (6 bases). Trimming removed 3 bases at V and 2 bases at J, with 13 bases between. CDR3 size: 16 residues. CDR1 MDHEN and CDR2 SYDVKM come from the germline V gene. DNA of the CDR3: TGTGCCAGCAGTTTTCAACAGGGAGGTACTAATGAAAAACTGTTTTTT. This encodes CASSFQQGGTNEKLFF.

This clonotype was observed many times. The rearrangement joins TRBV20-1 to TRBJ2-1; 8 bases match TRBD2. Germline CDR1 DFQATT, CDR2 SNEGSKA (reference sequence). V trimming: 4 bases; J trimming: 8 bases; junction bases outside the gene matches: 7. This CDR3 region has 13 residues. CDR3 nucleotide sequence: TGCAGTGCTAAGCGTAGCGGGATCGATGAGCAGTTCTTC. Amino acids: CSAKRSGIDEQFF.

This clonotype came up many times. In DNA form, the CDR3 reads TGTGCCACCAGTGATTTGACGGGTGAGACCCAGTACTTC. Its protein is CATSDLTGETQYF. The chain employs TRBV24-1 and TRBJ2-5; D is undetermined. This CDR3 has 13 amino acids. Germline values: CDR1 KGHDR, CDR2 SFDVKD. V was pared by 0 bases and J by 5 bases, with 6 bases between.

The chain joins TRBV18 to TRBJ2-7, with D unresolved. Germline loops: CDR1 KGHSH, CDR2 LQKENI. This CDR3 has 14 amino acids. V lost 0 bases, J lost 2 bases, and 8 bases lay in between. CDR3 loop: CASSPPGITYEQYF. CDR3 nucleotides: TGTGCCAGCTCACCACCGGGAATCACCTACGAGCAGTACTTC.

The chain recombines TRBV30 with TRBJ2-1, with D perhaps TRBD2 (6 bases). Trimming took 3 bases from V and 5 from J, leaving 11 bases between them. Germline V gene sequence: CDR1 GTSNPN, CDR2 SVGIG (reference sequence). CDR3 length: 13 residues. The CDR3: CAWSGSANNEQFF. The CDR3 DNA reads as TGTGCCTGGAGCGGGAGTGCAAACAATGAGCAGTTCTTC. The variable domain in full, completed from reference TRBV30 and TRBJ2-1, reads SQTIHQWPATLVQPVGSPLSLECTVEGTSNPNLYWYRQAAGRGLQLLFYSVGIGQISSEVPQNLSASRPQDRQFILSSKKLLLSDSGFYLCAWSGSANNEQFFGPGTRLTVL.

This clonotype was seen many times. Because the CDR3 is missing its conserved closing phenylalanine or tryptophan, this is likely a read error. The CDR3 spells CASRRTSGSSAETQYL. For the CDR3, the DNA is TGTGCCAGCAGGCGGACTAGCGGGAGTTCGGCGGAGACCCAGTACCTC. The gene calls are TRBV2 and TRBJ2-5; 13 bases map to TRBD2. The CDR3 totals 16 residues. Germline assignment: CDR1 SNHLY and CDR2 FYNNEI. The V segment lost 6 bases and the J segment 5 bases; nucleotides outside the gene matches: 9.

This clonotype was counted at least ten times. The chain carries TRBV7-2 and TRBJ2-1, with TRBD2 matching over 7 bases. Germline V gives CDR1 SGHTA, CDR2 FQGNSA. The CDR3 extends over 15 amino acids. Trimming at V came to 0 bases and at J to 7 bases, leaving 6 bases not matched to a gene. CDR3 region: CASSLAGGPGNEQFF. In nucleotides, the CDR3 is TGTGCCAGCAGCTTAGCGGGAGGGCCGGGTAATGAGCAGTTCTTC. Full variable domain (remainder filled in from reference TRBV7-2 and TRBJ2-1): GAGVSQSPSNKVTEKGKDVELRCDPISGHTALYWYRQSLGQGLEFLIYFQGNSAPDKSGLPSDRFSAERTGGSVSTLTIQRTQQEDSAVYLCASSLAGGPGNEQFFGPGTRLTVL.

A few counts support this clonotype. The chain has TRBV7-9 and TRBJ1-2; 7 bases fit TRBD1. Germline V gene lookup returns CDR1 SEHNR and CDR2 FQNEAQ (reference sequence). The CDR3 is 14 amino acids. The V and J ends lost 5 bases and 7 bases, in that order; junction bases with no gene match: 10. The CDR3 sequence is CASSHSPGGGGYTF. Written as DNA, the CDR3 is TGTGCCAGCAGCCATTCCCCAGGGGGAGGTGGCTACACCTTC. The full variable domain, completed using reference TRBV7-9 and TRBJ1-2, is DTGVSQNPRHKITKRGQNVTFRCDPISEHNRLYWYRQTLGQGPEFLTYFQNEAQLEKSRLLSDRFSAERPKGSFSTLEIQRTEQGDSAMYLCASSHSPGGGGYTFGSGTRLTVV.

This clonotype was counted ten times or more. The chain links TRBV14 to TRBJ2-5; 7 nucleotides agree with TRBD1. Germline CDR1 SGHDN, CDR2 FVKESK. Germline trimming cut 4 bases from V and 6 bases from J; bases unmatched to any gene: 5. This CDR3 contains 13 residues. The CDR3 protein is CASSRQGWKTQYF. The CDR3 nucleotides read TGTGCCAGCAGCCGACAGGGATGGAAGACCCAGTACTTC.